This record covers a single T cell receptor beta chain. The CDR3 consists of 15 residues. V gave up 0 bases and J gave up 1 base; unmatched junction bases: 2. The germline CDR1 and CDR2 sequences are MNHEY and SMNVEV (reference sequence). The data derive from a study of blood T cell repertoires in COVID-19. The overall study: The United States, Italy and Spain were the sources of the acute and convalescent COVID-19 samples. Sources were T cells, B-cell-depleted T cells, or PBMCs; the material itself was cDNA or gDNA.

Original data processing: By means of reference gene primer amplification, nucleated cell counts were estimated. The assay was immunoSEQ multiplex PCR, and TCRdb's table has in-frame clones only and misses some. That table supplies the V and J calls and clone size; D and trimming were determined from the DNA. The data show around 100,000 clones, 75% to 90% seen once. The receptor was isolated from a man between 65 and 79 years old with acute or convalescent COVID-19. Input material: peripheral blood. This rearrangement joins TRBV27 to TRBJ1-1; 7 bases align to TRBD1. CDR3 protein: CASSLSAGGNTEAFF. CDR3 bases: TGTGCCAGCAGTTTATCGGCAGGGGGGAACACTGAAGCTTTCTTT.